The rows below give T cell receptor beta chains drawn from one sample of a study of shared clonotypes between healthy human individuals. Some clones are missing from TCRdb's copy, which holds only in-frame ones; the method was immunoSEQ multiplex PCR. The sample records more than 2 million clones, around 95% being singletons. Sequencing was done on a sample of naive CD8+ T cells from PBMCs. These receptor sequences come from a man aged 18 to 29 in good health. Some clones in this sample may be carry-over from other donors' samples. Both conserved end residues are trimmed from each CDR3. A D gene is named only where the DNA matches it firmly.

v_call: TRBV27
j_call: TRBJ1-1
d_call: TRBD1
cdr3_aa: ASSFTGGTEAF

v_call: TRBV7-6
j_call: TRBJ1-5
d_call: -
cdr3_aa: ASSLWVDQPQH

v_call: TRBV27
j_call: TRBJ2-1
d_call: -
cdr3_aa: ASSLRVSSYNEQF

v_call: TRBV7-9
j_call: TRBJ1-2
d_call: TRBD1
cdr3_aa: ASSGTGGANYGYT

v_call: TRBV10-3
j_call: TRBJ2-7
d_call: -
cdr3_aa: ALERVSYEQY

v_call: TRBV7-9
j_call: TRBJ2-7
d_call: -
cdr3_aa: ASSLGWDGSPGADEQY

v_call: TRBV5-1
j_call: TRBJ2-1
d_call: TRBD2
cdr3_aa: ASSLRTSGRSIEQF

v_call: TRBV4-1
j_call: TRBJ2-5
d_call: -
cdr3_aa: ASSQDTSAPYQETQY

v_call: TRBV29-1
j_call: TRBJ2-7
d_call: TRBD1
cdr3_aa: SVGQGANEQY

v_call: TRBV27
j_call: TRBJ1-2
d_call: TRBD1
cdr3_aa: ASSRRDRGRPGYT

v_call: TRBV27
j_call: TRBJ2-7
d_call: -
cdr3_aa: ASSLGPVGLRAYEQY

v_call: TRBV29-1
j_call: TRBJ2-2
d_call: -
cdr3_aa: SVEATAIGTGELF

v_call: TRBV28
j_call: TRBJ2-3
d_call: TRBD1
cdr3_aa: ASTFPRQGSTDTQY

v_call: TRBV27
j_call: TRBJ1-2
d_call: TRBD1
cdr3_aa: ASSPALNRGDYGYT

v_call: TRBV7-9
j_call: TRBJ2-5
d_call: TRBD1
cdr3_aa: ASSLAGQGETQY

v_call: TRBV6-5
j_call: TRBJ2-1
d_call: -
cdr3_aa: ASRPWRGGEQF

v_call: TRBV27
j_call: TRBJ1-2
d_call: -
cdr3_aa: ASSLNVLGRVYGYT

v_call: TRBV27
j_call: TRBJ2-7
d_call: TRBD1
cdr3_aa: ASYTSRTGSYEQY

v_call: TRBV30
j_call: TRBJ2-7
d_call: -
cdr3_aa: AWSLGFSYEQY

v_call: TRBV25-1
j_call: -
d_call: -
cdr3_aa: ASSYRGSSYEQY

v_call: TRBV6-5
j_call: TRBJ1-2
d_call: -
cdr3_aa: ASSVPGYGGYT

v_call: TRBV27
j_call: TRBJ2-5
d_call: -
cdr3_aa: ASRPRARGGSNVQTQY

v_call: TRBV20-1
j_call: TRBJ2-7
d_call: -
cdr3_aa: SATNTYEQY

v_call: TRBV6-1
j_call: TRBJ1-1
d_call: TRBD1
cdr3_aa: ASSEMTGGTEAF

v_call: TRBV10-3
j_call: TRBJ2-7
d_call: TRBD1
cdr3_aa: AISPGQGMVEQY

v_call: TRBV9
j_call: TRBJ2-7
d_call: TRBD2
cdr3_aa: ASSEGGLATYEQY

v_call: TRBV29-1
j_call: TRBJ2-2
d_call: -
cdr3_aa: SVEAATNTGELF

v_call: TRBV7-2
j_call: TRBJ2-7
d_call: -
cdr3_aa: ASSSRAGSYEQY

v_call: TRBV9
j_call: TRBJ2-6
d_call: -
cdr3_aa: ASSETGSGANVLT

v_call: TRBV7-9
j_call: TRBJ2-7
d_call: -
cdr3_aa: ASSSGTYEQY

v_call: TRBV2
j_call: TRBJ2-1
d_call: -
cdr3_aa: ASSERGEPSYNEQF

v_call: TRBV2
j_call: TRBJ1-1
d_call: -
cdr3_aa: ASSGAVGDGSAEAF

v_call: TRBV9
j_call: TRBJ2-5
d_call: TRBD2
cdr3_aa: ASSVSGRAQETQY

v_call: TRBV11-2
j_call: TRBJ2-1
d_call: TRBD1
cdr3_aa: ASSPRDRGLFEQF

v_call: TRBV6-5
j_call: TRBJ1-5
d_call: -
cdr3_aa: ASRDNGNQPQH

v_call: TRBV5-4
j_call: TRBJ1-2
d_call: -
cdr3_aa: ASRSQEESLNYGYT

v_call: TRBV9
j_call: TRBJ1-4
d_call: -
cdr3_aa: ASSVGTWEGGNEKLF

v_call: TRBV9
j_call: TRBJ2-7
d_call: -
cdr3_aa: ASALGGISSYEQY

v_call: TRBV28
j_call: TRBJ2-3
d_call: -
cdr3_aa: ASRLPPSSDTQY

v_call: TRBV19
j_call: TRBJ2-1
d_call: TRBD2
cdr3_aa: ASSVLRGEVDNEQF

v_call: TRBV28
j_call: TRBJ2-7
d_call: TRBD1
cdr3_aa: ASRVGQGYSYEQY

v_call: TRBV13
j_call: TRBJ1-1
d_call: -
cdr3_aa: ASSLGLAWNTEAF

v_call: TRBV28
j_call: TRBJ1-2
d_call: TRBD1
cdr3_aa: ASSLPGQGAWYGYT

v_call: TRBV19
j_call: TRBJ1-2
d_call: TRBD1
cdr3_aa: ASTGTGDYGYT

v_call: TRBV27
j_call: TRBJ1-1
d_call: TRBD1
cdr3_aa: ASSPRQGTTEAF

v_call: TRBV27
j_call: TRBJ2-2
d_call: -
cdr3_aa: ASSPLQNTGELF

v_call: TRBV7-9
j_call: TRBJ1-4
d_call: -
cdr3_aa: ASSLRQFNEKLF

v_call: TRBV11-3
j_call: TRBJ2-2
d_call: -
cdr3_aa: ASSLVRENTGELF

v_call: TRBV10-2
j_call: TRBJ2-3
d_call: TRBD2
cdr3_aa: ASSWDYTDTQY

v_call: TRBV27
j_call: TRBJ2-7
d_call: -
cdr3_aa: ASSPYRGAGTYEQY

v_call: TRBV7-8
j_call: TRBJ2-7
d_call: TRBD1
cdr3_aa: ASSSHRGRWYEQY

v_call: TRBV9
j_call: TRBJ2-7
d_call: -
cdr3_aa: ASSVALTYEQY

v_call: TRBV4-1
j_call: TRBJ1-5
d_call: -
cdr3_aa: ASSQDRVNQPQH

v_call: TRBV28
j_call: TRBJ2-1
d_call: -
cdr3_aa: ASSYGDNEQF

v_call: TRBV4-2
j_call: TRBJ2-7
d_call: -
cdr3_aa: ASSQRRGVTVAYEQY

v_call: TRBV28
j_call: TRBJ2-5
d_call: -
cdr3_aa: ASRNRFQETQY

v_call: TRBV4-1
j_call: TRBJ1-1
d_call: -
cdr3_aa: ASSQGGVYMNTEAF

v_call: TRBV5-6
j_call: TRBJ2-3
d_call: -
cdr3_aa: ASSSGGDTQY